This TCR beta chain is drawn from a study of Graves' ophthalmopathy and Graves' hyperthyroidism. In regard to this clonotype: Its antigen is not identified.

Findings and caveats of the study: The model achieved roughly 66% sensitivity and roughly 72% specificity for ophthalmopathy progression. Most expanded clonotypes from thyroid (those above 0.001 frequency) were also found in blood.

RNA transcripts were the template, and TCR beta CDR3 regions were amplified from them. HTBI primers were used in a first-round RT-PCR, which preceded a second-round multiplex PCR. TCRdb fed the multiplex PCR reads into MiXCR, producing one record per CDR3 protein. The sample has 500,000 to 600,000 distinct CDR3 sequences, 35% to 45% seen once. The ends were cut back, 6 bases at V and 7 bases at J, with 22 bases in the middle. The CDR3 totals 14 residues. Germline CDR1 is DFQATT and CDR2 is SNEGSKA (reference sequence). This sequence was found in an adult man with Graves' hyperthyroidism. V and J are TRBV20-1 and TRBJ2-7; either TRBD1 or TRBD2 may fit D (5 bases each). The sequenced sample was peripheral blood or thyroid tissue (not recorded which). The CDR3 DNA follows: TGCAGTGCCCACCCCCCGGGGCGGTTCGATGAGCAGTACTTC. Amino acid sequence: CSAHPPGRFDEQYF.